This is a list of T cell receptor beta chains from one sample in a study of cytomegalovirus exposure and HLA in healthy donors. Here immunoSEQ multiplex PCR was the method, and the copy in TCRdb shows in-frame clones only, minus some. The table lists around 110,000 clones, over 75% of them singletons. Material for sequencing was PBMCs. Every receptor here comes from a man aged 60 to 69 in good health and CMV-seronegative. CDR3s include the opening cysteine and the closing phenylalanine or tryptophan. The D gene is left open where the match is weak. Clone size appears in some rows only: once, few, many, or a class for an expanded clone.

d_gene	abundance	v_gene	j_gene	CDR3nt	CDR3aa
TRBD1	-	TRBV9	TRBJ1-1	TGTGCCAGCACCTCGACAGGGGGGAACACTGAAGCTTTCTTT	CASTSTGGNTEAFF
-	-	TRBV7-9	TRBJ1-5	TGTGCCAGCAGCAGGGGGGGAAATCAGCCCCAGCATTTT	CASSRGGNQPQHF
TRBD2	-	TRBV28	TRBJ2-5	TGTGCCAGCAGTCCTCAAGGGAGGGCTGGAGAGACCCAGTACTTC	CASSPQGRAGETQYF
-	-	TRBV5-1	TRBJ2-2	TGCGCCAGCAGCTTGGGGGGCGCTCCGGTCACCGGGGAGCTGTTTTTT	CASSLGGAPVTGELFF
-	-	TRBV7-6	TRBJ2-5	TGTGCCAGCAGCTTAACAGGGTTCCAAGAGACCCAGTACTTC	CASSLTGFQETQYF
-	-	TRBV6-6	TRBJ2-5	TGTGCCAGCAGTTACGGAGGAGAGACCCAGTACTTC	CASSYGGETQYF
-	-	TRBV9	TRBJ2-5	TGTGCCAGCAGCGGACGGGGTCGTGGGGGCGGAGAGACCCAGTACTTC	CASSGRGRGGGETQYF
-	-	TRBV5-1	TRBJ2-3	TGCGCCAGCAGCTTGGTTGTGGGGGCTAGCACAGATACGCAGTATTTT	CASSLVVGASTDTQYF
TRBD1	-	TRBV19	TRBJ1-1	TGTGCCAGTAGTACCCTATACGGGACAGGGAACACTGAAGCTTTCTTT	CASSTLYGTGNTEAFF
TRBD1	-	TRBV28	TRBJ2-1	TGTGCCGGCAGCTTCAGTGGACAGGGGCCCAATGAGCAGTTCTTC	CAGSFSGQGPNEQFF
-	-	TRBV18	TRBJ1-5	TGTGCCAGCTCACCACCGCCAGGGATTGGTCAGCCCCAGCATTTT	CASSPPPGIGQPQHF
TRBD1	-	TRBV5-1	TRBJ1-1	TGCGCCAGCAGGGGCCAGGGGGCCGGCACTGAAGCTTTCTTT	CASRGQGAGTEAFF
-	-	TRBV7-9	TRBJ2-3	TGTGCCAGCATCAAATCCATAACAGGGTCCCCCACAGATACGCAGTATTTT	CASIKSITGSPTDTQYF
TRBD1	-	TRBV28	TRBJ1-1	TGTGCCAGCAGTTATACGGGACAGGGTCCTTTGAACACTGAAGCTTTCTTT	CASSYTGQGPLNTEAFF
-	-	TRBV2	TRBJ2-5	TGTGCCAGCAGTGGGAGGGGGCCGGAGACCCAGTACTTC	CASSGRGPETQYF
-	-	TRBV28	TRBJ1-2	TGTGCCAGCACCACAGGGCCCGGCTACACCTTC	CASTTGPGYTF
TRBD2	-	TRBV5-4	TRBJ2-7	TGTGCCAGCAGATCTCTAGCGGGGGGCCACGAGCAGTACTTC	CASRSLAGGHEQYF
TRBD1	-	TRBV4-2	TRBJ2-3	TGTGCCAGCAGCTATCGACAGGGCAGCACAGATACGCAGTATTTT	CASSYRQGSTDTQYF
TRBD1	-	TRBV4-3	TRBJ1-6	TGCGCCAGCAGCCAAGACCTGATCCCAAATTTGACAGGGGGCCTCGGATCACCCCTCCACTTT	CASSQDLIPNLTGGLGSPLHF
-	-	TRBV7-2	TRBJ2-5	TGTGCCAGCAGCTTATTTCCAGAGGGGACCCAGTACTTC	CASSLFPEGTQYF
-	-	TRBV7-9	TRBJ1-1	TGTGCCAGCAGCTTGGTCGGTATGAACACTGAAGCTTTCTTT	CASSLVGMNTEAFF
-	-	TRBV19	TRBJ2-3	TGTGCCAGTAGTATCCCCCAGAGCACAGATACGCAGTATTTT	CASSIPQSTDTQYF
TRBD1	-	TRBV11-3	TRBJ2-5	TGTGCCAGCAGCCGTGGGGGACAGCAACAAGAGACCCAGTACTTC	CASSRGGQQQETQYF
-	-	TRBV5-5	TRBJ1-1	TGTGCCAGCAGCTTGACAGCGAACACTGAAGCTTTCTTT	CASSLTANTEAFF
TRBD1	-	TRBV6-5	TRBJ1-6	TGTGCCAGCAGCCGGGACAGGGGTTCACCCCTCCACTTT	CASSRDRGSPLHF
-	once	TRBV7-5	TRBJ2-3	TGTGTCAGAAGCTTTTACAGGGGCCCAGATACGCAGTATTTT	CVRSFYRGPDTQYF
-	once	TRBV6-1	TRBJ1-5	TGTGCCAGCAGGGTGACAGGTCAGCCCCAGCATTTT	CASRVTGQPQHF
TRBD1	-	TRBV15	TRBJ1-2	TGTGCCACCAGCAGAGAGGGAGCAGGGGGCTCGAGAAACACCTTC	CATSREGAGGSRNTF
TRBD1	few	TRBV30	TRBJ2-5	TGTGCCTGGAGTGCGGACAGGGGGGGGGAGACCCAGTACTTC	CAWSADRGGETQYF
-	-	TRBV21-1	TRBJ2-6	TGTGCCAGCAGCAATGTAGGGGAATCTGGGGCCAACGTCCTGACTTTC	CASSNVGESGANVLTF
-	-	TRBV29-1	TRBJ1-5	TGCAGCGCTATCCTTAGCCGGGGACAGCCCCAGCATTTT	CSAILSRGQPQHF